These T cell receptor beta chains were read from a single sample in a study of blood T cell repertoires in COVID-19. Produced via immunoSEQ multiplex PCR; TCRdb's table is partial and in-frame only. The table shows about 480,000 clones, with roughly 88% occurring only once. The sample taken for sequencing was PBMCs or T cells enriched from blood (not recorded which). The receptors shown here come from a woman aged 35 to 49 who had recovered from COVID-19. The CDR3 runs from the conserved cysteine through the conserved F or W. Each record gives: J gene, clone size, D gene, V gene, CDR3 protein, CDR3 DNA. The D gene is left open where the match is weak. Clone size is stated in some rows and not others, as once, few, many or a class when expanded.

j_call: TRBJ1-2
clone_size: NA
d_call: TRBD1
v_call: TRBV12-3/TRBV12-4
cdr3_aa: CASRLTGVYGYTF
cdr3_nt: TGTGCCAGCAGGCTCACAGGGGTCTATGGCTACACCTTC

j_call: TRBJ1-1
clone_size: few
d_call: NA
v_call: TRBV29-1
cdr3_aa: CSVDRATRTEAFF
cdr3_nt: TGCAGCGTTGACAGGGCTACGAGGACTGAAGCTTTCTTT

j_call: TRBJ1-6
clone_size: NA
d_call: NA
v_call: TRBV30
cdr3_aa: CAWSFDSEISPLHF
cdr3_nt: TGTGCCTGGAGTTTCGACAGCGAGATTTCACCCCTCCACTTT

j_call: TRBJ2-1
clone_size: few
d_call: NA
v_call: TRBV27
cdr3_aa: CASSSGTYNEQFF
cdr3_nt: TGTGCCTCGAGCAGCGGAACCTACAATGAGCAGTTCTTC

j_call: TRBJ2-3
clone_size: NA
d_call: NA
v_call: TRBV24-1
cdr3_aa: CATSDPAAATDTQYF
cdr3_nt: TGTGCCACCAGTGACCCAGCAGCGGCCACAGATACGCAGTATTTT

j_call: TRBJ2-7
clone_size: NA
d_call: TRBD1
v_call: TRBV7-2
cdr3_aa: CASSSSRTGGIYEQYF
cdr3_nt: TGTGCCAGCAGCTCCTCGAGGACAGGGGGTATATACGAGCAGTACTTC

j_call: TRBJ1-2
clone_size: NA
d_call: TRBD1
v_call: TRBV10-3
cdr3_aa: CAISESRQGLDYGYTF
cdr3_nt: TGTGCCATCAGTGAGTCGCGACAGGGACTAGACTATGGCTACACCTTC

j_call: TRBJ2-2
clone_size: NA
d_call: NA
v_call: TRBV6-5
cdr3_aa: CASRKLGSGELFF
cdr3_nt: TGTGCCAGCAGAAAACTAGGCTCCGGGGAGCTGTTTTTT

j_call: TRBJ1-4
clone_size: many
d_call: NA
v_call: TRBV2
cdr3_aa: CASRLVQVPEKLFF
cdr3_nt: TGTGCCAGCAGGTTGGTGCAGGTTCCTGAAAAACTGTTTTTT

j_call: TRBJ2-6
clone_size: NA
d_call: NA
v_call: TRBV3-1/TRBV3-2
cdr3_aa: CASSQGFLGAVGANVLTF
cdr3_nt: TGTGCCAGCAGCCAAGGGTTTCTGGGGGCGGTGGGGGCCAACGTCCTGACTTTC

j_call: TRBJ2-7
clone_size: NA
d_call: NA
v_call: TRBV5-1
cdr3_aa: CASSLEGRPNEQYF
cdr3_nt: TGCGCCAGCAGCTTGGAGGGGCGTCCGAACGAGCAGTACTTC

j_call: TRBJ1-1
clone_size: NA
d_call: TRBD1
v_call: TRBV4-1
cdr3_aa: CASSQDGQGHTEAFF
cdr3_nt: TGCGCCAGCAGCCAAGACGGACAGGGTCATACTGAAGCTTTCTTT

j_call: TRBJ1-4
clone_size: NA
d_call: TRBD1
v_call: TRBV7-2
cdr3_aa: CASSPTTGRSEKLFF
cdr3_nt: TGTGCCAGCAGCCCTACGACAGGGCGGAGTGAAAAACTGTTTTTT

j_call: TRBJ2-1
clone_size: NA
d_call: NA
v_call: TRBV19
cdr3_aa: CATFGSEQFF
cdr3_nt: TGTGCCACCTTCGGGAGTGAGCAGTTCTTC

j_call: TRBJ1-1
clone_size: NA
d_call: NA
v_call: TRBV25-1
cdr3_aa: CASSDARTGGRSTEAFF
cdr3_nt: TGTGCCAGCAGTGATGCCAGGACGGGAGGGAGGTCCACTGAAGCTTTCTTT

j_call: TRBJ2-7
clone_size: NA
d_call: TRBD1
v_call: TRBV6-5
cdr3_aa: CASSSETTGGYEQYF
cdr3_nt: TGTGCCAGCAGTTCCGAGACCACAGGGGGCTACGAGCAGTACTTC

j_call: TRBJ1-4
clone_size: NA
d_call: NA
v_call: TRBV28
cdr3_aa: CASSYTTNEKLFF
cdr3_nt: TGTGCCAGCAGTTACACAACTAATGAAAAACTGTTTTTT

j_call: TRBJ2-7
clone_size: many
d_call: NA
v_call: TRBV6-2/TRBV6-3
cdr3_aa: CASSYMRGSALATYEQYF
cdr3_nt: TGTGCCAGCAGTTATATGAGAGGGTCTGCGCTAGCTACCTACGAGCAGTACTTC

j_call: TRBJ1-2
clone_size: NA
d_call: TRBD1
v_call: TRBV28
cdr3_aa: CASSVTNRGSYYGYTF
cdr3_nt: TGTGCCAGCAGTGTGACTAACAGGGGAAGCTACTATGGCTACACCTTC

j_call: TRBJ2-7
clone_size: NA
d_call: TRBD2
v_call: TRBV6-2/TRBV6-3
cdr3_aa: CASSFSGNHEQYF
cdr3_nt: TGTGCCAGCAGTTTTAGCGGGAACCACGAGCAGTACTTC

j_call: TRBJ2-3
clone_size: NA
d_call: TRBD1
v_call: TRBV7-2
cdr3_aa: CASSLRTGGFTDTQYF
cdr3_nt: TGTGCCAGCAGCTTACGGACAGGGGGCTTCACAGATACGCAGTATTTT

j_call: TRBJ2-3
clone_size: few
d_call: TRBD1
v_call: TRBV10-3
cdr3_aa: CAISEARDRGTDTQYF
cdr3_nt: TGTGCCATCAGTGAGGCCCGGGACAGGGGCACAGATACGCAGTATTTT

j_call: TRBJ2-1
clone_size: once
d_call: NA
v_call: TRBV4-3
cdr3_aa: CASSQESDSYNEQFF
cdr3_nt: TGCGCCAGCAGCCAAGAGTCGGACAGCTACAATGAGCAGTTCTTC

j_call: TRBJ1-1
clone_size: NA
d_call: NA
v_call: TRBV7-9
cdr3_aa: CASRPSRKMNTEAFF
cdr3_nt: TGTGCCAGCAGGCCCTCGCGGAAGATGAACACTGAAGCTTTCTTT

j_call: TRBJ1-2
clone_size: NA
d_call: TRBD1
v_call: TRBV6-5
cdr3_aa: CASSRQGASINGYTF
cdr3_nt: TGTGCCAGCAGCCGACAGGGGGCCTCGATCAATGGCTACACCTTC

j_call: TRBJ2-3
clone_size: once
d_call: TRBD2
v_call: TRBV7-2
cdr3_aa: CASSVTSGGTDTQYF
cdr3_nt: TGTGCCAGCAGCGTGACTAGCGGGGGTACAGATACGCAGTATTTT

j_call: TRBJ1-5
clone_size: NA
d_call: TRBD1
v_call: TRBV30
cdr3_aa: CAWSKPGGSNQPQHF
cdr3_nt: TGTGCCTGGAGCAAACCAGGGGGTAGCAATCAGCCCCAGCATTTT

j_call: TRBJ1-2
clone_size: NA
d_call: NA
v_call: TRBV4-1
cdr3_aa: CASSQDISRGLYGYTF
cdr3_nt: TGCGCCAGCAGCCAAGATATCTCCAGGGGCCTATATGGCTACACCTTC

j_call: TRBJ1-1
clone_size: NA
d_call: TRBD1
v_call: TRBV5-1
cdr3_aa: CASSSGGMNTEAFF
cdr3_nt: TGCGCCAGCAGCTCAGGGGGCATGAACACTGAAGCTTTCTTT

j_call: TRBJ1-2
clone_size: NA
d_call: NA
v_call: TRBV4-3
cdr3_aa: CASRRDQGQGYTF
cdr3_nt: TGCGCCAGCAGACGCGACCAGGGGCAAGGCTACACCTTC

j_call: TRBJ2-4
clone_size: NA
d_call: TRBD2
v_call: TRBV3-1/TRBV3-2
cdr3_aa: CASSQDPSSGSIYIQYF
cdr3_nt: TGTGCCAGCAGCCAAGATCCGTCTAGCGGGAGTATATACATTCAGTACTTC

j_call: TRBJ2-7
clone_size: once
d_call: NA
v_call: TRBV5-6
cdr3_aa: CASSLVGGPEFYEQYF
cdr3_nt: TGTGCCAGCAGCTTGGTAGGAGGGCCCGAGTTCTACGAGCAGTACTTC

j_call: TRBJ2-7
clone_size: NA
d_call: NA
v_call: TRBV7-8
cdr3_aa: CASSLAVVGGAGASYEQYF
cdr3_nt: TGTGCCAGCAGCTTAGCCGTCGTAGGTGGGGCGGGGGCCTCCTACGAGCAGTACTTC

j_call: TRBJ1-3
clone_size: NA
d_call: TRBD1
v_call: TRBV7-8
cdr3_aa: CASSPRTGPDPYSGNTIYF
cdr3_nt: TGTGCCAGCAGCCCACGGACAGGGCCAGACCCTTACTCTGGAAACACCATATATTTT

j_call: TRBJ1-1
clone_size: NA
d_call: NA
v_call: TRBV5-1
cdr3_aa: CASSLDTSYTEAFF
cdr3_nt: TGCGCCAGCAGCTTGGACACATCGTACACTGAAGCTTTCTTT

j_call: TRBJ1-2
clone_size: NA
d_call: NA
v_call: TRBV9
cdr3_aa: CASSVDSGNYGYTF
cdr3_nt: TGTGCCAGCAGCGTAGATTCCGGGAACTATGGCTACACCTTC

j_call: TRBJ1-1
clone_size: NA
d_call: NA
v_call: TRBV5-1
cdr3_aa: CASSFGGLAEEAFF
cdr3_nt: TGCGCCAGCAGCTTCGGGGGGCTAGCGGAGGAAGCTTTCTTT

j_call: TRBJ1-3
clone_size: NA
d_call: NA
v_call: TRBV20-1
cdr3_aa: CSAERGNTIYF
cdr3_nt: TGCAGTGCAGAGAGGGGAAACACCATATATTTT

j_call: TRBJ2-7
clone_size: once
d_call: TRBD1
v_call: TRBV18
cdr3_aa: CASSPLPTGPLLGQYF
cdr3_nt: TGTGCCAGCTCACCTCTGCCGACAGGGCCATTATTGGGGCAGTACTTC

j_call: TRBJ2-3
clone_size: NA
d_call: TRBD2
v_call: TRBV13
cdr3_aa: CASSLAGLAVTDTQYF
cdr3_nt: TGTGCCAGCAGCTTAGCAGGACTAGCGGTCACAGATACGCAGTATTTT

j_call: TRBJ2-5
clone_size: NA
d_call: NA
v_call: TRBV6-2/TRBV6-3
cdr3_aa: CASSSLYYQETQYF
cdr3_nt: TGTGCCAGCAGTTCTTTATACTACCAAGAGACCCAGTACTTC

j_call: TRBJ1-4
clone_size: NA
d_call: NA
v_call: TRBV4-1
cdr3_aa: CASSQGQGGEEKLFF
cdr3_nt: TGCGCCAGCAGCCAAGGTCAGGGAGGAGAAGAAAAACTGTTTTTT

j_call: TRBJ2-7
clone_size: NA
d_call: TRBD1
v_call: TRBV13
cdr3_aa: CASRAGGHEQYF
cdr3_nt: TGTGCCAGCCGCGCAGGGGGCCACGAGCAGTACTTC

j_call: TRBJ2-1
clone_size: once
d_call: NA
v_call: TRBV7-2
cdr3_aa: CASSPQGRASNNEQFF
cdr3_nt: TGTGCCAGCAGCCCACAGGGACGAGCATCAAACAATGAGCAGTTCTTC

j_call: TRBJ2-5
clone_size: NA
d_call: TRBD2
v_call: TRBV6-5
cdr3_aa: CASSYGGRDQETQYF
cdr3_nt: TGTGCCAGCAGTTACGGCGGGAGGGACCAAGAGACCCAGTACTTC

j_call: TRBJ2-1
clone_size: NA
d_call: TRBD2
v_call: TRBV3-1/TRBV3-2
cdr3_aa: CASSQEGGRPYNEQFF
cdr3_nt: TGTGCCAGCAGCCAAGAGGGCGGGAGACCCTACAATGAGCAGTTCTTC

j_call: TRBJ2-1
clone_size: once
d_call: NA
v_call: TRBV9
cdr3_aa: CASSVATREQAHEQFF
cdr3_nt: TGTGCCAGCAGCGTAGCTACAAGGGAACAGGCCCATGAGCAGTTCTTC

j_call: TRBJ2-1
clone_size: NA
d_call: TRBD2
v_call: TRBV5-6
cdr3_aa: CASSSSGINEQFF
cdr3_nt: TGTGCCAGCAGTTCTAGCGGGATAAATGAGCAGTTCTTC

j_call: TRBJ2-5
clone_size: NA
d_call: TRBD2
v_call: TRBV6-2/TRBV6-3
cdr3_aa: CASSRWREPGVQETQYF
cdr3_nt: TGTGCCAGCAGTCGTTGGCGGGAGCCGGGGGTCCAAGAGACCCAGTACTTC

j_call: TRBJ2-7
clone_size: NA
d_call: NA
v_call: TRBV7-2
cdr3_aa: CASSPSGKAYEQYF
cdr3_nt: TGTGCCAGCAGCCCATCCGGGAAAGCCTACGAGCAGTACTTC

j_call: TRBJ1-5
clone_size: once
d_call: NA
v_call: TRBV27
cdr3_aa: CASSSRDNQPQHF
cdr3_nt: TGTGCCAGCAGTTCGAGAGACAATCAGCCCCAGCATTTT

j_call: TRBJ1-1
clone_size: NA
d_call: TRBD1
v_call: TRBV4-1
cdr3_aa: CASSQAPDRGGTEAFF
cdr3_nt: TGCGCCAGCAGCCAAGCCCCGGACAGGGGAGGCACTGAAGCTTTCTTT

j_call: TRBJ2-2
clone_size: once
d_call: TRBD2
v_call: TRBV5-1
cdr3_aa: CASSLAGLNTGELFF
cdr3_nt: TGCGCCAGCAGCTTGGCGGGACTAAATACCGGGGAGCTGTTTTTT

j_call: TRBJ1-4
clone_size: NA
d_call: TRBD1
v_call: TRBV29-1
cdr3_aa: CSVQGAGEKLFF
cdr3_nt: TGCAGCGTTCAGGGGGCGGGTGAAAAACTGTTTTTT

j_call: TRBJ1-2
clone_size: NA
d_call: NA
v_call: TRBV10-3
cdr3_aa: CAISESPTVDGYTF
cdr3_nt: TGTGCCATCAGTGAGTCACCGACAGTAGATGGCTACACCTTC

j_call: TRBJ1-3
clone_size: NA
d_call: NA
v_call: TRBV10-2
cdr3_aa: CASSEHPGNTIYF
cdr3_nt: TGCGCCAGCAGTGAACACCCTGGAAACACCATATATTTT